This TCR beta chain came from a study of identical twins. Findings and limits, study-wide: For out-of-frame beta sequences, excess twin sharing was weaker. Abundant beta clonotypes from cord blood had fewer insertions, unlike memory repertoires, which showed none.

In its sample, this clonotype was seen many times. Its antigen is not identified. The cDNA had a unique molecular identifier and a template-switch universal primer site. TCRdb independently ran MiXCR on the 5' RACE reads; one entry per CDR3 protein. The table lists around 670,000 distinct CDR3 sequences, 6% to 6.5% of them singletons, with 1.5% to 2% in the top ten. This receptor was taken from a man aged 18 to 29 in good health. Sequencing was done on a sample of naive T cells sorted from blood.

Here the CDR3 DNA reads TGTGCCAGCAGTTTAGGAGGACTAGCGGGATGGAGCGGGGAGCTGTTTTTT. Its translation: CASSLGGLAGWSGELFF. The J gene is TRBJ2-2, the V gene TRBV12-3 or TRBV12-4, with TRBD2 matching over 12 bases. J lost 7 bases, V lost 1 base, and 7 bases had no gene match. The CDR3 loop spans 17 amino acids.